This TCR beta chain was sequenced in a study of cytomegalovirus exposure and HLA in healthy donors. Turning to the study itself: Prior work identified 95 million to 120 million unique TCR beta sequences in around 170 million T cells.

With respect to this clone: Its matching antigen is unknown.

General study findings and limits: An assumption of roughly uniform sequencing depth across donors underlay the presence/absence analyses. Cytomegalovirus-associated TCR beta chains were listed, numbering 150 to 200. In a later analysis, compared with equally common non-associated chains, HLA-associated beta chains were more expanded.

Primers: 60 Vbeta forward and 13 Jbeta reverse. TCRdb's copy holds only in-frame clones and misses some; the assay was immunoSEQ multiplex PCR. Of more than 150,000 clones in the sample, more than 85% are singletons; the top ten hold 0.2% to 0.3%. The V end was cut by 0 bases, the J end by 5 bases, with 12 bases between. The germline gives CDR1 SGHRS, CDR2 YFSETQ. CDR3 length equals 14 residues. The sequence came from a girl under three years old in good health and CMV-seronegative. This sequence joins TRBV5-1 and TRBJ2-7; a possible D gene is TRBD1 (7 bases). Sequencing input: PBMCs. CDR3 protein: CASSLVRGEDEQYF. DNA for the CDR3: TGCGCCAGCAGCTTGGTCAGGGGGGAAGACGAGCAGTACTTC.